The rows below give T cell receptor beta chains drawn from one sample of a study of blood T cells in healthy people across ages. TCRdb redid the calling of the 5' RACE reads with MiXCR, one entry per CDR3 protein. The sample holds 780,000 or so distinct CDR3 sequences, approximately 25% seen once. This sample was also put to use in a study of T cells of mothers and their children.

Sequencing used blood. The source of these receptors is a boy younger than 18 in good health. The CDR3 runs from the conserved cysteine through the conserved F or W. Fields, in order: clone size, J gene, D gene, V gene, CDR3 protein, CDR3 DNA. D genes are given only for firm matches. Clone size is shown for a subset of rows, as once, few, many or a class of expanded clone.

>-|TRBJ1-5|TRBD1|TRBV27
CASSNTGTGGGQPQRF
TGTGCCAGCAGTAATACCGGGACAGGGGGCGGTCAGCCCCAGCGTTTT
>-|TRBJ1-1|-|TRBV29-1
CSALENTEAFF
TGCAGCGCTTTAGAGAACACTGAAGCTTTCTTT
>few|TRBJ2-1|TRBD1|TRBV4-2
CASSQADVGQGGNEQFF
TGTGCCAGCAGCCAGGCAGATGTTGGACAGGGGGGCAATGAGCAGTTCTTC
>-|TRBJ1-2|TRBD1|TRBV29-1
CSDLTFRGQVGYTF
TGCAGCGACCTAACCTTCAGGGGGCAAGTTGGCTACACCTTC
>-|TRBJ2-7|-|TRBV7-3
CASSEDRYYEQYF
TGTGCCAGCAGCGAAGACAGATACTACGAGCAGTACTTC
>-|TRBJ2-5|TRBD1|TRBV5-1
CASGYIGTVQETQYF
TGCGCCAGCGGATACATCGGGACAGTACAAGAGACCCAGTACTTC
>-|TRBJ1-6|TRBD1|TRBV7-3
CASSLWGRDRGSPLHF
TGTGCCAGCAGCTTATGGGGCCGGGACAGGGGTTCACCCCTCCACTTT
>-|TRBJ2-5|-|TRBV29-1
CSVDRSGTGKTQYF
TGCAGCGTTGATCGAAGTGGGACGGGGAAGACCCAGTACTTC
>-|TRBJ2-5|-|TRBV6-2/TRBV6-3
CATEGPPIETQYF
TGTGCCACGGAGGGGCCGCCCATCGAGACCCAGTACTTC
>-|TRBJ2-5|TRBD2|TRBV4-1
CASSQIAGVETQYF
TGCGCCAGCAGCCAAATAGCGGGAGTGGAGACCCAGTACTTC
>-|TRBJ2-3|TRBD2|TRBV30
CAWTRRPGLADTDTQYF
TGTGCCTGGACGCGTAGGCCGGGACTAGCGGACACAGATACGCAGTATTTT
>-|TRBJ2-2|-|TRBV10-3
CAISDPSGANTGELFF
TGTGCCATCAGTGACCCGAGCGGCGCGAACACCGGGGAGCTGTTTTTT
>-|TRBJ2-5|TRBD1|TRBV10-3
CAIRRQDRGTETQYF
TGTGCCATCAGGCGGCAGGACAGGGGTACAGAGACCCAGTACTTC
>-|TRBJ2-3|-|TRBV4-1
CASSHPKLGGTDTQYF
TGCGCCAGCAGCCATCCGAAGCTTGGGGGCACAGATACGCAGTATTTT
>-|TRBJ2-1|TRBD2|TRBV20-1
CSSGTSDAYNEQFF
TGCAGTTCCGGGACTAGCGACGCCTACAATGAGCAGTTCTTC
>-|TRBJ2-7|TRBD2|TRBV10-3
CAISDRWGGEQYF
TGTGCCATCAGTGATCGGTGGGGGGGGGAGCAGTACTTC
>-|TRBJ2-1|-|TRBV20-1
CSARPRDRAYNEQFF
TGCAGTGCTAGGCCCCGGGACCGAGCCTACAATGAGCAGTTCTTC
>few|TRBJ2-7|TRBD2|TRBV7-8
CASSFLLAGGVQYF
TGTGCCAGCAGCTTCCTACTAGCGGGAGGGGTGCAGTACTTC
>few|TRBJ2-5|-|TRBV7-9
CASSERGTGDETQYF
TGTGCCAGCAGCGAGAGGGGGACGGGTGACGAGACCCAGTACTTC
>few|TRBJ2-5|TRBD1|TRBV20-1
CSAPTGGQLGTQYF
TGCAGTGCACCGACAGGGGGCCAATTGGGGACCCAGTACTTC
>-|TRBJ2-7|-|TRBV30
CASNRVSAFEQYF
TGTGCCTCAAACCGGGTCTCAGCCTTCGAGCAGTACTTC
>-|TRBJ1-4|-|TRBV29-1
CSALTAHPEATNEKLFF
TGCAGCGCCCTGACAGCTCACCCTGAAGCAACTAATGAAAAACTGTTTTTT
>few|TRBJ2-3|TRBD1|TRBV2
CASTADRADTQYF
TGTGCCAGCACCGCGGACAGGGCAGATACGCAGTATTTT
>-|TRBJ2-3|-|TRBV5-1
CASSLGLTTADTQYF
TGCGCCAGCAGCTTGGGACTTACCACGGCAGATACGCAGTATTTT
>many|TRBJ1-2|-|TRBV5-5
CASSLQGGPTNYGYTF
TGTGCCAGCAGCCTACAGGGAGGGCCCACTAACTATGGCTACACCTTC
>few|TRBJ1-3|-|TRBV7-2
CASSAQTSGNTIYF
TGTGCCAGCAGCGCGCAGACGTCTGGAAACACCATATATTTT
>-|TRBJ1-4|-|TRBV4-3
CASSQLGRLEDEKLFF
TGCGCCAGCAGCCAACTCGGACGCCTTGAGGATGAAAAACTGTTTTTT
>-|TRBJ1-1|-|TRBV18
CASSLHPDTEAFF
TGTGCCAGCTCCTTACACCCGGACACTGAAGCTTTCTTT
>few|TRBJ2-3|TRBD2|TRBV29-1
CSVEPGSGRVTDTQYF
TGCAGCGTTGAACCGGGTAGCGGGAGAGTTACAGATACGCAGTATTTT
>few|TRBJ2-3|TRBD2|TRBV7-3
CASSLSCGRGRPDTQYF
TGTGCCAGCAGCTTAAGTTGCGGGAGGGGTCGCCCAGATACGCAGTATTTT
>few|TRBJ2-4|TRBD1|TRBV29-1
CSALGTGEYF
TGCAGCGCTCTAGGGACAGGGGAGTACTTC
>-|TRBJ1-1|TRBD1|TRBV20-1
CSATSGTGGTEAFF
TGCAGTGCTACTTCCGGGACAGGGGGCACTGAAGCTTTCTTT
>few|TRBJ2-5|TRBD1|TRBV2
CASSELPYEWDRVYF
TGTGCCAGCAGTGAATTACCTTATGAGTGGGACAGGGTGTACTTC
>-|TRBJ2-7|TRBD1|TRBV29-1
CSVEGQGAEQYF
TGCAGCGTAGAGGGACAGGGCGCCGAGCAGTACTTC
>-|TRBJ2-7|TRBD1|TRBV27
CASSFGTDIYEQYF
TGTGCCAGCAGTTTCGGGACAGATATCTACGAGCAGTACTTC
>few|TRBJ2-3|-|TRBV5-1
CASSLYFGTDTQYF
TGCGCCAGCAGCCTTTATTTTGGCACAGATACGCAGTATTTT
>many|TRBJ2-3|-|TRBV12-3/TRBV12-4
CASSFSSSTDTQYF
TGTGCCAGCAGTTTTTCCTCTTCCACAGATACGCAGTATTTT
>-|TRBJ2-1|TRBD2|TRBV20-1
CSAPPPSAGFFNEQFF
TGCAGTGCCCCACCCCCTTCAGCGGGATTCTTCAATGAGCAGTTCTTC
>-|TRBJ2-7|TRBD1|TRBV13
CASGPGQGYEQYF
TGTGCCAGCGGGCCGGGACAGGGCTACGAGCAGTACTTC
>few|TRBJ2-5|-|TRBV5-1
CASSPQPKPQETQYF
TGCGCCAGCAGCCCACAGCCTAAACCCCAAGAGACCCAGTACTTC
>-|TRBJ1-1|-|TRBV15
CATSRTITGLTEAFF
TGTGCCACCAGCAGAACTATTACAGGGCTCACTGAAGCTTTCTTT
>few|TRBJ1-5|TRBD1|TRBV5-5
CASSPGMVGQGAGQPQHF
TGTGCCAGCAGTCCCGGAATGGTTGGACAGGGCGCGGGACAGCCCCAGCATTTT
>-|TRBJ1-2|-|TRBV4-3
CASSPTRSNYGYTF
TGCGCCAGCAGTCCAACCAGGAGTAACTATGGCTACACCTTC
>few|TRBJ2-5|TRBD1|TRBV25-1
CASSGIDRVGQYF
TGTGCCAGCAGTGGTATAGACAGGGTTGGGCAGTACTTC
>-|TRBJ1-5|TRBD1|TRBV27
CASSLYGTDSNQPQHF
TGTGCCAGCAGTTTATACGGGACAGATAGCAATCAGCCCCAGCATTTT
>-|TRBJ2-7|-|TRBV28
CASSLSRPPYEQYF
TGTGCCAGCAGTCTGTCTCGTCCCCCCTACGAGCAGTACTTC
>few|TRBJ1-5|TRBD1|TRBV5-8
CASSLETGFFHQPQHF
TGTGCCAGCAGCTTGGAGACAGGGTTTTTCCATCAGCCCCAGCATTTT
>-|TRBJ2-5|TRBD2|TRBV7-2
CASRLAIETTQYF
TGTGCCAGCCGACTAGCCATAGAGACGACCCAGTACTTC
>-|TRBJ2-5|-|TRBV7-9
CASRALGEETQYF
TGTGCCAGCCGGGCACTAGGGGAAGAGACCCAGTACTTC